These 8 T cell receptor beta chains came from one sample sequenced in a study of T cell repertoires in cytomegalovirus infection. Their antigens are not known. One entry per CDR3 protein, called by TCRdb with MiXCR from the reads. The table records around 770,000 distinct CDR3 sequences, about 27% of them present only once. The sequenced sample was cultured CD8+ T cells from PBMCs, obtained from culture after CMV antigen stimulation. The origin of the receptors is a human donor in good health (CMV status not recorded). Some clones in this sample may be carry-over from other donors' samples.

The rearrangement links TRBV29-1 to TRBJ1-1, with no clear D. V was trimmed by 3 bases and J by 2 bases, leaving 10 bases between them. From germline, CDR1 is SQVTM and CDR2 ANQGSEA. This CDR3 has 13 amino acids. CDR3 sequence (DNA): TGCAGCGTTGACCCCGCATTAAACACTGAAGCTTTCTTT. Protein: CSVDPALNTEAFF.

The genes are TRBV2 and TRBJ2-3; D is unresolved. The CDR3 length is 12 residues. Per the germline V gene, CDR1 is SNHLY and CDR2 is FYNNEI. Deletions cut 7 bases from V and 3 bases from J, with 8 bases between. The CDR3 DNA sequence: TGTGCCAGCATCCAGCGTACAGATACGCAGTATTTT. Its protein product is CASIQRTDTQYF.

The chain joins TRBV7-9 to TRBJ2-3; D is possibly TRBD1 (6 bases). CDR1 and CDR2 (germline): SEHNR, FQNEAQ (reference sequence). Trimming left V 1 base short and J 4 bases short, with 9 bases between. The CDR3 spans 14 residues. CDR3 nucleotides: TGTGCCAGCAGCTTAGACAGGGTGGCAGATACGCAGTATTTT. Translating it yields CASSLDRVADTQYF.

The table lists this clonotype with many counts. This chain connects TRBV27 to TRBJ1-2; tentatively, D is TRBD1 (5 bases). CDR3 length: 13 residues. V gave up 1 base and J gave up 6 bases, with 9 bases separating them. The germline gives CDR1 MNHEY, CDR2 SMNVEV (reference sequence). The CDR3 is CASSLYQGHGYTF. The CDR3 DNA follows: TGTGCCAGCAGTTTATATCAGGGACATGGCTACACCTTC.

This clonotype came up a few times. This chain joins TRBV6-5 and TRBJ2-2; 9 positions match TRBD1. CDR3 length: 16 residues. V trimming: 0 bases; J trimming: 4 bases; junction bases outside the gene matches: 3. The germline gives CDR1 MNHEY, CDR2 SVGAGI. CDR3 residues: CASSYSGTGSTGELFF. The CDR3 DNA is TGTGCCAGCAGTTACTCCGGGACAGGGAGCACCGGGGAGCTGTTTTTT.

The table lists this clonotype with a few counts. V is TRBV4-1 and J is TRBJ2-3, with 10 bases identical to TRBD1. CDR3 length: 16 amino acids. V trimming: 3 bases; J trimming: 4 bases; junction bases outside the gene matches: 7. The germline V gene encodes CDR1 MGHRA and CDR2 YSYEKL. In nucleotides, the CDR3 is TGCGCCAGCAGCCAGAGACCGGGACAGGGGTCAGATACGCAGTATTTT. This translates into CASSQRPGQGSDTQYF.

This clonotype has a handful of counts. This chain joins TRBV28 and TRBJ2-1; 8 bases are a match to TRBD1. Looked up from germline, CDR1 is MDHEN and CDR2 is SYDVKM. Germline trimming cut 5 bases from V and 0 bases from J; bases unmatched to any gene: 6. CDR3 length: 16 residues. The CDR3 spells CASSTLTGVSYNEQFF. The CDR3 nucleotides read TGTGCCAGCAGTACATTGACAGGGGTCTCCTACAATGAGCAGTTCTTC.

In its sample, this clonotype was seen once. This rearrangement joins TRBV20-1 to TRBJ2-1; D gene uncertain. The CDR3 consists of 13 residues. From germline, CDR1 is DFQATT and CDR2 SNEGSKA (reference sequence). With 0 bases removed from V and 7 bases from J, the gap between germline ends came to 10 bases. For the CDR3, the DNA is TGCAGTGCTAGAGATCTGGGTAGGAATGAGCAGTTCTTC. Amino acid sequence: CSARDLGRNEQFF.